The clone carrying this T cell receptor (beta chain) has just a few counts. TCRdb used MiXCR to reprocess the 5' RACE reads, holding one entry per CDR3 protein. This sample carries around 470,000 distinct CDR3 sequences, approximately 15% of them seen once, and the ten largest clones take around 0.52%. These data come from a study of identical twins. The CDR3 is 11 residues long. Trimming removed 3 bases from V and 7 bases from J, with 7 bases in between. Germline-derived CDR1 and CDR2 are KGHSH and LQKENI. The same data also went into a second study, on yellow fever vaccine responses in identical twins.

The sequencing input was CD4+ T cells sorted from blood. This rearrangement joins TRBV18 to TRBJ2-7; possible D gene TRBD2, 5 bases. This TCR was sampled from a woman under 30 in good health. The CDR3 DNA reads as TGTGCCAGCTCACCCGGGGAGGAGCAGTACTTC. It yields the protein CASSPGEEQYF.